This T cell receptor beta chain was found in a study of neoadjuvant anti-PD-1 for oral cavity cancer. Whole-study context: Patients mostly received three to four biweekly nivolumab doses at 3 mg/kg before surgery. Non-progressing patients received a fourth nivolumab dose near day 43, then surgery on days 50-56.

Study observations and caveats: With three patients per group, TCR findings need larger cohorts.

About this clone itself: The antigen is unknown.

Measured with immunoSEQ multiplex PCR; TCRdb has only the in-frame clones, and not every one. The table has thousands of clones, 60% seen once; the top ten hold 6.3%. This CDR3 is built from 15 residues. CDR1 and CDR2 (germline): SNHLY, FYNNEI. V dropped 6 bases and J dropped 2; count of bases not matched to a gene: 7. The material sequenced was tumor tissue, taken before nivolumab (anti-PD-1) treatment. The receptor's source is a person aged 35 to 85 with oral cavity squamous cell carcinoma. The chain is built from TRBV2 and TRBJ2-5, with 9 positions matching TRBD1. The CDR3 loop reads CASRRTGALQETQYF. DNA for the CDR3: TGTGCCAGCAGGCGGACAGGGGCCCTTCAAGAGACCCAGTACTTC.